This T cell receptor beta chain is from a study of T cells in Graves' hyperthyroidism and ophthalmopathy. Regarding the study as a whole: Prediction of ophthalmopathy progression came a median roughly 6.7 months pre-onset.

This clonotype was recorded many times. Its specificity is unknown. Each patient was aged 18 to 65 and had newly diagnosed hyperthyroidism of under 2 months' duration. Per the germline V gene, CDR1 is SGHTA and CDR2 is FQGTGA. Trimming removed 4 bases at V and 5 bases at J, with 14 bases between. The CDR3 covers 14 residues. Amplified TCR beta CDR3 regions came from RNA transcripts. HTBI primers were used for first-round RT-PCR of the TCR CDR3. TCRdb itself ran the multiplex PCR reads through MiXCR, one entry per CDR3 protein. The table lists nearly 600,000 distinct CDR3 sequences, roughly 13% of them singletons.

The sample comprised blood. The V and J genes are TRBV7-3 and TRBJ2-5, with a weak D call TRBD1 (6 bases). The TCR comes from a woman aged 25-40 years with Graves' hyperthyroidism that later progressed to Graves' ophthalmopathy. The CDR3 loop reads CASSSTGYLETQYF. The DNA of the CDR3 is TGTGCCAGCAGCTCTACAGGGTACCTGGAGACCCAGTACTTC.